This TCR beta chain stems from a study of CD8 T cells in ankylosing spondylitis (dated by TCRdb to 2016 to 2017). In the study overall: T cell receptor beta repertoires were profiled in healthy donors and ankylosing spondylitis patients so that disease-linked TCR variants could be found. The full study cohort comprised 25 ankylosing spondylitis patients and some 110 healthy donors. Samples of peripheral blood were taken, and for ankylosing spondylitis patients, synovial fluid was collected as well. Broad study findings and their caveats: A CD8+ phenotype was shown by the disease-linked clones, which were found at relatively low frequencies in peripheral blood. Some motif variants had previously been reported in the synovial fluid and blood of reactive arthritis patients, which suggests shared mechanisms of disease initiation. Significant enrichment of the disease-linked clones was reported in matched synovial fluid samples from ankylosing spondylitis patients. A TCR beta motif of 7 or 8 highly homologous amino acid variants appeared characteristic of blood from ankylosing spondylitis patients.

For CDR1 and CDR2, the germline V gene lists MGHRA and YSYEKL. The CDR3 sequence holds 15 residues, the cysteine and phenylalanine included. The entry retains the CDR3 DNA only, 45 bases that are in frame from base 1. Trimming at the junction amounts to 0 bases on V and 2 bases on J, and the germline ends lie 10 bases apart. TCRdb shows the sequencer as Illumina HiSeq 2500. Quantitative 5'-RACE with molecular barcodes was used to prepare TCR beta libraries. As for the authors' bioinformatics: To identify disease-linked TCR variants, a new computational method was used, one built on a probabilistic model of VDJ rearrangement. Starting from the raw public reads, TCRdb applied fastp trimming at Q25, assembled clones with MiXCR and retained in-frame beta chains. Each CDR3 protein appears once, grouped with its most common genes and DNA. TCRdb assigned the V and J calls; the authors' analysis was not used. Within this sample are more than 500,000 distinct CDR3 sequences, with under 5.5% of them counted one time only. The ten largest clones represent 3% to 4.5% of the sample.

Comments on this clonotype: Its antigen is still unknown. No much larger clonotype is one base removed from it; base qualities were not supplied.

The rearrangement combines TRBV4-1 with TRBJ2-5; a weak D assignment points to TRBD1 (5 bases agree). What was sequenced was blood, either unsorted or a sorted T cell fraction (not recorded which). The TCR was taken from a male donor with ankylosing spondylitis. The nucleotides are TGCGCCAGCAGCCAAGATTGGCGACAGCAAGAGACCCAGTACTTC. This is translated as CASSQDWRQQETQYF.